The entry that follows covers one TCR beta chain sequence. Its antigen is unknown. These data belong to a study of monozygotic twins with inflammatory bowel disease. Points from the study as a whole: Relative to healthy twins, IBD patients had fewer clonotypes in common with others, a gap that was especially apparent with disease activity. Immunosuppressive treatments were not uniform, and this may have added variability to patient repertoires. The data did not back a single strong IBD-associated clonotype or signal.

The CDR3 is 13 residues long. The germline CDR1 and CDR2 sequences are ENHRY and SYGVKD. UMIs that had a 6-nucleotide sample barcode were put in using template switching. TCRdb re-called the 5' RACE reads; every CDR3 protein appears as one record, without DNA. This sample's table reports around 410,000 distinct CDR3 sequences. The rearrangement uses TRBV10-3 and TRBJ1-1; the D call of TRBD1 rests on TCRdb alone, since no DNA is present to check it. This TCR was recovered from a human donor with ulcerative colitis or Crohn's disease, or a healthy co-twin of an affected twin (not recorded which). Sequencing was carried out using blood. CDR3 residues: CAIRDSMNTEAFF.